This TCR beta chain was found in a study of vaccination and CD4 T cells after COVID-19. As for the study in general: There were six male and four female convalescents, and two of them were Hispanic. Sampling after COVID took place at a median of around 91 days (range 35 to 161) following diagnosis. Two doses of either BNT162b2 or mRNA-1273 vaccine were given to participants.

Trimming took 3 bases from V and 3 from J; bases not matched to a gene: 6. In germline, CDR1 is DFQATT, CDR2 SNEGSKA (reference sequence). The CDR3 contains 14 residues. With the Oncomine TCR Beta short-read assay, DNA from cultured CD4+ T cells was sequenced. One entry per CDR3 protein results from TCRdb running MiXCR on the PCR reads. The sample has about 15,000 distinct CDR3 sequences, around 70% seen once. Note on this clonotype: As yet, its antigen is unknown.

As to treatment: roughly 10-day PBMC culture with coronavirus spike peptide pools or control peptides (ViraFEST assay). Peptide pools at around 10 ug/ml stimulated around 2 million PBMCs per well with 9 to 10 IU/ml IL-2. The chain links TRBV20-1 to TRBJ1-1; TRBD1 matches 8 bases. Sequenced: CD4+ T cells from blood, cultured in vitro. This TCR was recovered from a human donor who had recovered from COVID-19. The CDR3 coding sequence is TGCAGTGCTAGGGACAGGGTCGTGTACACTGAAGCTTTCTTT. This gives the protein CSARDRVVYTEAFF.